These T cell receptor beta chains were read from a single sample in a study of blood T cells in healthy people across ages. One entry per CDR3 protein, called by TCRdb with MiXCR from the 5' RACE reads. The sample consists of 1.5 million to 2 million distinct CDR3 sequences, approximately 28% of them appearing once. Sequencing was carried out using blood. The origin of the receptors is a woman aged 30 to 39 in good health. The CDR3 runs from the conserved cysteine through the conserved F or W.

J gene,V gene,CDR3 protein
TRBJ1-4,TRBV12-3/TRBV12-4,CASSLPPEDEKLFF
TRBJ1-2,TRBV7-9,CASSPRQSNYGYTF
TRBJ2-7,TRBV18,CASSPTAWPEQYF
TRBJ2-5,TRBV20-1,CSARRWAGRQETQYF
TRBJ2-7,TRBV7-9,CASSRILYEQYF
TRBJ1-1,TRBV6-1,CASRREGRAEAFF
TRBJ2-4,TRBV25-1,CASSVAGGRNIQYF
TRBJ1-1,TRBV20-1,CSARAGETEAFF
TRBJ2-2,TRBV6-2/TRBV6-3,CASSYGYTGELFF
NA,TRBV6-6,CASSCATGVAETQYF
TRBJ2-1,TRBV6-2/TRBV6-3,CASSWGTSVYEQFF
TRBJ1-5,TRBV18,CASSPPTLSGKGQPQHF
TRBJ2-1,TRBV3-1,CASSQVWTSGAKAYNEQFF
TRBJ2-7,TRBV5-1,CASSMKPSGITAYEQYF
TRBJ2-1,TRBV4-3,CASSQEVGVRNEQFF
TRBJ2-7,TRBV7-6,CASSLVTGATYEQYF
TRBJ2-3,TRBV7-6,CASSLGPPPSTDTQYF
TRBJ2-7,TRBV10-2,CASGEGLSYEQYF
TRBJ2-4,TRBV24-1,CATSDSGQMDIQYF
TRBJ1-2,TRBV5-1,CASSLGGSYYGYTF